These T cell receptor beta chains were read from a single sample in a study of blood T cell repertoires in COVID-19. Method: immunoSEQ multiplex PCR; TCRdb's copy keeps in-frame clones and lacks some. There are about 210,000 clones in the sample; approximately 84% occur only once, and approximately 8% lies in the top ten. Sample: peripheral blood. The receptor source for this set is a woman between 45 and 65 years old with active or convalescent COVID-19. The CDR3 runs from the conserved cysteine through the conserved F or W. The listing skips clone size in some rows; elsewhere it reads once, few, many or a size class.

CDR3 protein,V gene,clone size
CASKKDRAYTEAFF,TRBV6-5,.
CASSNRYEQYF,TRBV27,.
CASARGRVETQYF,TRBV5-4,.
CASSLSLQAPSDYGYTF,TRBV5-6,.
CASSPLGTGANQPQHF,TRBV18,once
CASRAGGSYNEQFF,TRBV6-5,.
CASSLGGRTGRDTEAFF,TRBV5-4,.
CASSLGAWSEAFF,TRBV5-1,.
CASSTGGPKNIQYF,TRBV5-4,once
CAWSRQGNYGYTF,TRBV30,.
CASTLPAGRWFF,TRBV28,.
CASRPQGVSTGELFF,TRBV28,few
CASSPQGATEAFF,TRBV27,.